This T cell receptor beta chain was found in a study of T cell changes during pregnancy in multiple sclerosis. In germline, CDR1 is SGHDT, CDR2 YYEEEE. The CDR3 is made up of 15 amino acids. V gave up 2 bases and J gave up 5 bases; unmatched junction bases: 9. TCRdb's table, derived via immunoSEQ multiplex PCR, lists solely in-frame clones and lacks some. This sample carries nearly 110,000 clones, about 90% of them seen once, and the ten largest clones take about 1.5%. This rearrangement joins TRBV5-6 to TRBJ2-5; the match to TRBD2 covers 7 bases. The receptor comes from a female donor with multiple sclerosis, enrolled in a pregnancy study. The sequenced sample was peripheral blood, obtained before pregnancy. Written as DNA, the CDR3 is TGTGCCAGCAGCTTCGTACAGCGGGATGGTGAGACCCAGTACTTC. It codes for CASSFVQRDGETQYF.